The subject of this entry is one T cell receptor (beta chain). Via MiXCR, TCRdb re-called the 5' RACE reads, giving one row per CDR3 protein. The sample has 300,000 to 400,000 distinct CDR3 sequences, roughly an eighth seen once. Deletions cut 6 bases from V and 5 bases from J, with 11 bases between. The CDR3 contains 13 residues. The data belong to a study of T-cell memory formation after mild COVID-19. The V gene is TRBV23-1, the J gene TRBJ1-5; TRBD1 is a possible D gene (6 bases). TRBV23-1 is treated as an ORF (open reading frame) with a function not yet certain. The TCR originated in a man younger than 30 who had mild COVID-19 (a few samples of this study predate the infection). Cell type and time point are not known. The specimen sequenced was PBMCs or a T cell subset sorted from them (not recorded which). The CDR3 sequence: CASRQGIDQPQHF. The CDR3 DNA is TGCGCCAGCAGACAGGGTATAGATCAGCCCCAGCATTTT.